This TCR beta chain was observed in a study of technical replicates of blood from several donors. Germline V gene lookup returns CDR1 MGHRA and CDR2 YSYEKL. After removal of 4 bases from V and 6 bases from J, the junction contained 15 bases not matched to a gene. The CDR3 is 16 amino acids. Repertoires were generated with immunoSEQ multiplex PCR, while TCRdb's copy carries only in-frame clones and drops some. This sample has tens of thousands of clones; 75% to 95% occur once, and the top ten carry approximately 0.39%. Sequencing was carried out using T cells isolated from PBMCs. The TCR comes from a human donor in good health. The V and J genes are TRBV4-1 and TRBJ2-7, with 7 positions matching TRBD1. In DNA form, the CDR3 reads TGCGCCAGCAGCCGAGGAGAACCGGGACAGCGGAGCGAGCAGTACTTC. It specifies CASSRGEPGQRSEQYF.